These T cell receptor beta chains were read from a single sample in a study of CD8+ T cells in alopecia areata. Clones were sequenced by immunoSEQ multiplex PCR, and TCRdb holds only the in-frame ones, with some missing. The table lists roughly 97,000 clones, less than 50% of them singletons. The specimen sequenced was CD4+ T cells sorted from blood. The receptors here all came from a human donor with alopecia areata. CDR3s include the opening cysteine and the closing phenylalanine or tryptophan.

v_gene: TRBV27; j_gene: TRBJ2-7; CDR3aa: CASSIRDPSRHEQYF
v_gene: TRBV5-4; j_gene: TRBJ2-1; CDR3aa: CASSSPRTSGAEQFF
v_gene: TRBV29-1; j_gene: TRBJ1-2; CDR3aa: CSVEDDFRAGGYTF
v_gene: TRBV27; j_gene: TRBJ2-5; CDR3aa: CASSSQSQETQYF
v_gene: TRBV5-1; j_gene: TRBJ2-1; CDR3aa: CASSLSVAGPREQFF
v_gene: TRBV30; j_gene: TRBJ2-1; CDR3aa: CAWARDRVRNEQFF
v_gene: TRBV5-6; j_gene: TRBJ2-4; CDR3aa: CASSLKRDLGTKNIQYF
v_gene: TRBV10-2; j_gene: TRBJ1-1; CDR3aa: CASSDDRGAEAFF
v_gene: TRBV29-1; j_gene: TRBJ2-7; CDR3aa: CSAGRRTSLSEQYF
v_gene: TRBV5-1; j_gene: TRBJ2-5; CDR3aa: CASSVLGTEQETQYF
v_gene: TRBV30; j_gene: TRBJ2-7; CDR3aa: CALDPYKSRGQYF
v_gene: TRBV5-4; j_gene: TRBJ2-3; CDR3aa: CASSLSPDHSTDTQYF
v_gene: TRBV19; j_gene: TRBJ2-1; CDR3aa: CASSPNREAGQFF
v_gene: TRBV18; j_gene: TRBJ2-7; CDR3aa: CASSPASYEQYF
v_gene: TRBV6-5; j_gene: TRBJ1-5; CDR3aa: CASRRTGVGQPQHF
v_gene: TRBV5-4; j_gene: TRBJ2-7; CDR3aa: CASSLLSQGVFEQYF
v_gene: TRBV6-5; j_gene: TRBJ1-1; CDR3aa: CASSYRGQGPEAFF
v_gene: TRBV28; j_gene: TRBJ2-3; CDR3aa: CASRADTQYF
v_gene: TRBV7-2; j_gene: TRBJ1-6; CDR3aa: CASSLGGSPLHF
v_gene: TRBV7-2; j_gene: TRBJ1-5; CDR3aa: CASSRNRDQPQHF
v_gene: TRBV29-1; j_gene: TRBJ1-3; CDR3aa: CSVGQAGNTIYF
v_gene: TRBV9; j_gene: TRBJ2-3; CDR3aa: CASSDLAGVDTQYF
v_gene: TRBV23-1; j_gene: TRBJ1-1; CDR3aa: CASSQSMVIEAFF
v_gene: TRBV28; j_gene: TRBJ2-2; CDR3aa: CASSEPPGFGELFF
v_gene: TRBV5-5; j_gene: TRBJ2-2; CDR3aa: CASSRDRGHTGELFF
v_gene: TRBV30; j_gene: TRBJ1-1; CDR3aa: CAWSVVLMNTEAFF
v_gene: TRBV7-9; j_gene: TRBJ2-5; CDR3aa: CASSLGLRNGETQYF
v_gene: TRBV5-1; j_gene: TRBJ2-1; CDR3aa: CASSTASGAYNEQFF
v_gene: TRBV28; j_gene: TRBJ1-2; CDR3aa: CASGFEGVGLYGYTF
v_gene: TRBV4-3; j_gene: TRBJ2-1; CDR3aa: CASSQGSTYNEQFF
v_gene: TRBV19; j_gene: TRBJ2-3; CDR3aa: CASSPRLAGATDTQYF
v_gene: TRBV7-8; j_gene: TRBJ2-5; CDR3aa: CASTPVGGETQYF
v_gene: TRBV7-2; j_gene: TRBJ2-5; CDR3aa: CASSFPQETQYF
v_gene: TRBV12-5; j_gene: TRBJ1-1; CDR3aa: CASRKTANTEAFF
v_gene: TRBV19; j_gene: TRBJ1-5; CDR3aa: CASSTLFLFSNQPQHF
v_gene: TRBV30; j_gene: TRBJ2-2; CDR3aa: CAWSGLLRKMGPNTGELFF
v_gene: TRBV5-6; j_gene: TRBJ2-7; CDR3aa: CASSPTSGRLVEQYF
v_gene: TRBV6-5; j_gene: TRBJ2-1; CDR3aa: CASTGGVSYNEQFF
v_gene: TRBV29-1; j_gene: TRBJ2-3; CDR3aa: CSVVLAGPDTQYF
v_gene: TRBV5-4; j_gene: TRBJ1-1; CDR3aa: CASSLGGGNTEAFF
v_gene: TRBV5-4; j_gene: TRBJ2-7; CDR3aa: CASSLPGASSYEQYF
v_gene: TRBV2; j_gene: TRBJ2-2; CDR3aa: CASRSENTGELFF
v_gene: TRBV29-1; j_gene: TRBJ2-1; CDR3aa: CSGAGWNEQFF
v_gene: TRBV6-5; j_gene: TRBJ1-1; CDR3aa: CASSYHRGNTEAFF
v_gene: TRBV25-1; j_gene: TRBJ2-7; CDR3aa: CASRNRGEEQYF
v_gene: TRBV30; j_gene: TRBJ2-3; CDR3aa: CAWSQLAGITDTQYF
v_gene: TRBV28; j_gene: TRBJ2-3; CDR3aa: CASSLTATDTQYF
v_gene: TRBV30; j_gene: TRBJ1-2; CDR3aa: CAWSVLLRGGYTF
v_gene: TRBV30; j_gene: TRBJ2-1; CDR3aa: CAWRVQDYQPYNEQFF
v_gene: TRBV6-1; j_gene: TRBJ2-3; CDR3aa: CASDPGTGYEDTQYF
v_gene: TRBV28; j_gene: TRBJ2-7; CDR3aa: CASSPRGSYEQYF
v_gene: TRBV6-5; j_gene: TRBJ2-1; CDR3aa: CASSYGQPSYNEQFF
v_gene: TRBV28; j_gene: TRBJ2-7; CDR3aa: CASSGSMYEQYF
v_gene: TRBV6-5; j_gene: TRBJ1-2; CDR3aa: CASSWSTVANYGYTF
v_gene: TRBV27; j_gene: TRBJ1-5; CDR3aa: CASSSQGVRTQHF